What follows are 9 T cell receptor beta chains derived from one specimen sequenced in a study of T cell responses to AZD1222 COVID-19 vaccine. Only in-frame clones appear in the TCRdb table, and some are missing; sequencing was by immunoSEQ multiplex PCR. The sample consists of about 150,000 clones, about 93% of them appearing once. This specimen was peripheral blood, taken on day 0 of AZD1222 vaccination. The receptors were gathered from an adult in good health.

The chain couples TRBV27 to TRBJ1-3; D is undetermined. Per the germline V gene, CDR1 is MNHEY and CDR2 is SMNVEV (reference sequence). The CDR3 runs 21 residues. V shed 2 bases and J shed 2 bases, with 28 bases lying between them. The CDR3 is CASSLPLTLLKPAIAGNTIYF. The CDR3 DNA follows: TGTGCCAGCAGTTTACCTCTAACCTTACTAAAGCCAGCGATTGCTGGAAACACCATATATTTT.

This clone appeared a few times. The rearrangement links TRBV7-2 to TRBJ2-7; 7 bases are a match to TRBD1. The CDR3 sequence is 16 residues long. Germline V gene sequence: CDR1 SGHTA, CDR2 FQGNSA. J was trimmed by 1 base and V by 5 bases; bases with no gene match: 11. This CDR3 reads CASSPRTGEISYEQYF. CDR3 DNA sequence: TGTGCCAGCAGCCCAAGGACAGGTGAAATATCCTACGAGCAGTACTTC.

This chain connects TRBV7-9 to TRBJ1-3; D remains ambiguous. CDR1 is SEHNR, CDR2 FQNEAQ, per germline (reference sequence). This CDR3 is built from 14 residues. The germline V and J ends were trimmed by 3 bases and 8 bases, with 14 bases remaining between them. The CDR3 DNA reads TGTGCCAGCAGCTTCTCGGTTCGTGTGGACACCATATATTTT. Amino acid sequence: CASSFSVRVDTIYF.

The chain combines TRBV10-3 with TRBJ1-2; 7 nucleotides align to TRBD1. Germline-derived CDR1 and CDR2 are ENHRY and SYGVKD. The ends lost 10 bases at V and 4 bases at J; junction bases unmatched: 6. There are 12 residues in the CDR3. CDR3 sequence reads: CATTGDSYGYTF. The CDR3 DNA is TGTGCCACCACGGGGGACAGCTATGGCTACACCTTC.

The genes are TRBV7-6 and TRBJ2-3, with D uncertain. CDR3 size: 15 residues. The germline V and J ends were trimmed by 5 bases and 3 bases, with 15 bases remaining between them. In germline, CDR1 is SGHVS, CDR2 FNYEAQ. CDR3 region: CASSPNQDGTDTQYF. The CDR3 coding sequence is TGTGCCAGCAGCCCCAACCAGGACGGAACAGATACGCAGTATTTT. The full variable domain, completed using reference TRBV7-6 and TRBJ2-3, is GAGVSQSPRYKVTKRGQDVALRCDPISGHVSLYWYRQALGQGPEFLTYFNYEAQQDKSGLPNDRFSAERPEGSISTLTIQRTEQRDSAMYRCASSPNQDGTDTQYFGPGTRLTVL.

This sequence joins TRBV21-1 and TRBJ1-2; the table's D gene call, TRBD1, was not cross checked with the DNA. TRBV21-1 has pseudogene status. The CDR3 length is 14 residues. CDR3 protein: CASSRDTEVRGYTF. As DNA, the CDR3 is TGTGCCAGCAGCCGGGACACGGAGGTTCGTGGCTACACCTTC.

The chain uses TRBV18 and TRBJ1-1; D unclear. The CDR3 contains 13 residues. Trimming pared 7 bases from V and 1 base from J, leaving 10 bases between. Per germline, CDR1 KGHSH and CDR2 LQKENI. The chain's CDR3 is CASLLQRNTEAFF. The CDR3 DNA follows: TGTGCCAGCTTGTTACAGAGGAACACTGAAGCTTTCTTT.

This clone was observed a few times. The J gene is TRBJ2-1, the V gene TRBV28, with 9 positions matching TRBD2. Germline V lookup: CDR1 MDHEN, CDR2 SYDVKM. V shed 7 bases, J shed 4 bases, and the junction held 2 bases outside the gene matches. CDR3 length equals 13 residues. The CDR3 is CASIAGDYNEQFF. CDR3 coding DNA: TGTGCCAGCATAGCGGGAGATTACAATGAGCAGTTCTTC.

V is TRBV14 and J is TRBJ2-2, with 7 bases matching TRBD1. V lost 0 bases, J lost 6 bases, and 4 bases stayed unmatched. Germline assignment: CDR1 SGHDN and CDR2 FVKESK. The CDR3 covers 15 residues. CDR3 DNA: TGTGCCAGCAGCCAAGATCTTAGGGGGCCCGGGGAGCTGTTTTTT. Residues: CASSQDLRGPGELFF.